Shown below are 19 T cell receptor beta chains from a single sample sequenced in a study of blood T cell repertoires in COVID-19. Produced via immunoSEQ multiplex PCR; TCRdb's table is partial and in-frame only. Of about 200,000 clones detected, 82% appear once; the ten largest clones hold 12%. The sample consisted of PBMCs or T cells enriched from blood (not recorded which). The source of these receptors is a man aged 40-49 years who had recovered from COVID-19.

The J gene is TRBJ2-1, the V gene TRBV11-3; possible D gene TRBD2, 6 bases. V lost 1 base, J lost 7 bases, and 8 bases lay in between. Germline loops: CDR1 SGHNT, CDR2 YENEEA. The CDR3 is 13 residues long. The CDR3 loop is CASSLGEVNEQFF. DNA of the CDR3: TGTGCCAGCAGCTTAGGGGAGGTGAATGAGCAGTTCTTC. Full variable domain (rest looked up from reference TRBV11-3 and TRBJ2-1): EAGVVQSPRYKIIEKKQPVAFWCNPISGHNTLYWYLQNLGQGPELLIRYENEEAVDDSQLPKDRFSAERLKGVDSTLKIQPAELGDSAVYLCASSLGEVNEQFFGPGTRLTVL.

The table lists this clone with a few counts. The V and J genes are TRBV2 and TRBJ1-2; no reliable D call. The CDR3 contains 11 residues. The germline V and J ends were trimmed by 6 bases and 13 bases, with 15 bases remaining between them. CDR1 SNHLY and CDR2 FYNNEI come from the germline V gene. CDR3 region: CASSRGPLPTF. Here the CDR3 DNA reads TGTGCCAGCAGCCGAGGGCCGTTACCCACCTTC.

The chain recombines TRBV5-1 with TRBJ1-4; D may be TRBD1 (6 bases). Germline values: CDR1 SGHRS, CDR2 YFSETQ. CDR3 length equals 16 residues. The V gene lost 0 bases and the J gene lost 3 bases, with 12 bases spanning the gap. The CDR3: CASSLEGGTANEKLFF. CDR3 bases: TGCGCCAGCAGCTTGGAGGGGGGGACCGCTAATGAAAAACTGTTTTTT.

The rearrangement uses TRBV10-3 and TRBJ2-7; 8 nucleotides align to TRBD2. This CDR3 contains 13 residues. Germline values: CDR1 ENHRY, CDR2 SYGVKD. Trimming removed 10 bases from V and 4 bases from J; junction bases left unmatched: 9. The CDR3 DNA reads TGTGCCACCAAGCGGGAGTTGGAATACGAGCAGTACTTC. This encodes CATKRELEYEQYF.

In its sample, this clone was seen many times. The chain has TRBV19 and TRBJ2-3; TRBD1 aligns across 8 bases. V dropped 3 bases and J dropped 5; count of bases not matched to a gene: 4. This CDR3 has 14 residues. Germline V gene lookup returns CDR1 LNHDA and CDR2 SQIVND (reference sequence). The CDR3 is CASSMARGQDTQYF. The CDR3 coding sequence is TGTGCCAGTAGTATGGCCAGGGGGCAAGATACGCAGTATTTT.

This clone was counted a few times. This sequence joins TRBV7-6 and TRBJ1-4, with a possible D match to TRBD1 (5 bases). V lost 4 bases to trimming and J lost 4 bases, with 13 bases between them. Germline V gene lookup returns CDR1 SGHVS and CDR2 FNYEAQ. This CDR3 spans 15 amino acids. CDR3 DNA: TGTGCCAGCAGCTCGAACCAGGGAATTAATGAAAAACTGTTTTTT. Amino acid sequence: CASSSNQGINEKLFF.

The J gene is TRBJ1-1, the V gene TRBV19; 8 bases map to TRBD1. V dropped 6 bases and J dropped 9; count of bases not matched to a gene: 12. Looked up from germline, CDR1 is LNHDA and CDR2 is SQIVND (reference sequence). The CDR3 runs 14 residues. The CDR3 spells CASSVQGEVEKAFF. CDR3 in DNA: TGTGCCAGTAGCGTACAGGGGGAAGTCGAAAAAGCTTTCTTT.

The CDR3 DNA reads TGTGCCAGCAGCTTAGTTGCGGGCCTCAGGTTCGATGAGCAGTTCTTC. Encoded protein: CASSLVAGLRFDEQFF. The rearrangement uses TRBV11-2 and TRBJ2-1; maybe TRBD2 (5 bases). This CDR3 has 16 amino acids. Germline values: CDR1 SGHAT, CDR2 FQNNGV. Trimming stripped 1 base from V and 8 bases from J, with 18 bases between.

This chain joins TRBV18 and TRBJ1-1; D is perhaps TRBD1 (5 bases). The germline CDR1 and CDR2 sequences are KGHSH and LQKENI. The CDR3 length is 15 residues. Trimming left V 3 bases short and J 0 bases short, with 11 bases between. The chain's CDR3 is CASSPSQGMNTEAFF. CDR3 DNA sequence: TGTGCCAGCTCACCGAGTCAGGGAATGAACACTGAAGCTTTCTTT.

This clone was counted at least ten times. DNA of the CDR3: TGTGCCAGCAGTGAAGGGGAGACATATGGCTACACCTTC. Protein sequence: CASSEGETYGYTF. V is TRBV6-1 and J is TRBJ1-2; D remains unclear. V dropped 1 base and J dropped 5 bases, with 8 bases sitting between them. From germline, CDR1 is MNHNS and CDR2 SASEGT. This CDR3 is 13 amino acids long.

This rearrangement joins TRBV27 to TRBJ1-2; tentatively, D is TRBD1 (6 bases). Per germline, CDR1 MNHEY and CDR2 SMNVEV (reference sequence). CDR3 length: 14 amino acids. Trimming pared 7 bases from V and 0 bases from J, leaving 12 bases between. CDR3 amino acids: CASTPGATNYGYTF. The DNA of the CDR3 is TGTGCCAGCACCCCAGGGGCGACTAACTATGGCTACACCTTC.

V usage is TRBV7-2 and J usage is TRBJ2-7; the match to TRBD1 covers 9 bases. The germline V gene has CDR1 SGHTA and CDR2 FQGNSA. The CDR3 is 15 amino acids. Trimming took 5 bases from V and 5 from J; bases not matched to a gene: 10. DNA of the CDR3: TGTGCCAGCAGCCCTGGACAGGGGAATTGGCACGAGCAGTACTTC. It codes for CASSPGQGNWHEQYF. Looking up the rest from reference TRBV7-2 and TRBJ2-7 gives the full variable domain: GAGVSQSPSNKVTEKGKDVELRCDPISGHTALYWYRQSLGQGLEFLIYFQGNSAPDKSGLPSDRFSAERTGGSVSTLTIQRTQQEDSAVYLCASSPGQGNWHEQYFGPGTRLTVT.

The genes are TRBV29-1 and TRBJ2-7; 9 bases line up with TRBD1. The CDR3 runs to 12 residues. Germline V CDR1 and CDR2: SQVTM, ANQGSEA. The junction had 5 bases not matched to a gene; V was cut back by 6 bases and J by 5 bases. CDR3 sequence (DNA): TGCAGCGTAACAGGGGGCATCGACGAGCAGTACTTC. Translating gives CSVTGGIDEQYF.

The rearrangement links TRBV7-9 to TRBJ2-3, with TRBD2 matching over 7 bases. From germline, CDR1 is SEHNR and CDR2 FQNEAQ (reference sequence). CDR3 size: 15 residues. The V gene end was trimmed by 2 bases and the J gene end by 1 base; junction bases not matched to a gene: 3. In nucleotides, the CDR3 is TGTGCCAGCAGCTTACTCCGGGAGGGCACAGATACGCAGTATTTT. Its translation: CASSLLREGTDTQYF.

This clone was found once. The CDR3 region is CASSLTQYTEAFF. The DNA for the CDR3 is TGTGCCAGCAGCTTAACTCAGTACACTGAAGCTTTCTTT. The V call is TRBV7-3, the J call TRBJ1-1, with unresolved D. Trimming cost V 0 bases and J 3 bases, with 5 bases left between them. In germline, CDR1 is SGHTA, CDR2 FQGTGA. This CDR3 has 13 residues.

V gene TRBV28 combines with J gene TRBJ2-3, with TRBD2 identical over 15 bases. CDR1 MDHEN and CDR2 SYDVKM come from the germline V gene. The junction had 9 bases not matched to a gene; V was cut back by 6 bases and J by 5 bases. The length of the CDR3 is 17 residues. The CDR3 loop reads CASSYSSGLAGGDTQYF. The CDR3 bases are TGTGCCAGCAGCTACTCGTCGGGACTAGCGGGAGGAGATACGCAGTATTTT.

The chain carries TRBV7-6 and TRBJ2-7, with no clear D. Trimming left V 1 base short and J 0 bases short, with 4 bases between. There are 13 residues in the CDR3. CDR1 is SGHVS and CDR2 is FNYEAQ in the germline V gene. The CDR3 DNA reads TGTGCCAGCAGCTTAGACAGCTCCTACGAGCAGTACGTC. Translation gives CASSLDSSYEQYV.

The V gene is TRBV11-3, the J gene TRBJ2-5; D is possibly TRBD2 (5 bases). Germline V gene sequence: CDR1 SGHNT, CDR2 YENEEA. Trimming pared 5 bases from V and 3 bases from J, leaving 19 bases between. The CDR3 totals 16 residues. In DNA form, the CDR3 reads TGTGCCAGCAGCGACCCCCGAGGGCAGCAAAAAGAGACCCAGTACTTC. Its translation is CASSDPRGQQKETQYF.

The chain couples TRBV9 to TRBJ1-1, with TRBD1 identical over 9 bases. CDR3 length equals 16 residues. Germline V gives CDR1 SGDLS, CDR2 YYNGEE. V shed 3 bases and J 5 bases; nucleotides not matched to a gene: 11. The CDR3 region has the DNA TGTGCCAGCAGCGCGTCCCGGGACAGGGTTGGGACTGAAGCTTTCTTT. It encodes CASSASRDRVGTEAFF.